The 21 T cell receptor beta chains reported below all come from one sample, sequenced in a study of STAT5B mutations in CD4+ large granular lymphocyte leukemia. TCRdb's table, derived via immunoSEQ multiplex PCR, lists solely in-frame clones and lacks some. The repertoire holds about 32,000 clones, with about 89% as singletons. The sequenced sample consisted of CD4+ T cells from blood buffy coats. The receptor source for this set is a human donor in good health.

This sequence joins TRBV27 and TRBJ1-1, with D possibly being TRBD1 (5 bases). From germline, CDR1 is MNHEY and CDR2 SMNVEV (reference sequence). Deletions cut 4 bases from V and 1 base from J, with 10 bases between. The CDR3 is made up of 14 amino acids. CDR3 loop: CASSWHGANTEAFF. The DNA for the CDR3 is TGTGCCAGCAGTTGGCACGGGGCGAACACTGAAGCTTTCTTT.

This rearrangement joins TRBV6-1 to TRBJ1-2, with a weak D call TRBD1 (6 bases). V lost 3 bases to trimming and J lost 0 bases, with 11 bases between them. The CDR3 has 15 residues. CDR1 is MNHNS, CDR2 SASEGT, per germline. The CDR3 sequence is CASSDAGAPNYGYTF. CDR3 nucleotide sequence: TGTGCCAGCAGTGATGCAGGGGCCCCTAACTATGGCTACACCTTC.

The J gene is TRBJ1-1, the V gene TRBV6-5; D unclear. This CDR3 has 14 residues. Germline V gives CDR1 MNHEY, CDR2 SVGAGI. V lost 5 bases, J lost 1 base, and 11 bases lay in between. In nucleotides, the CDR3 is TGTGCCAGCAGTACCGGGATCTCGAACACTGAAGCTTTCTTT. Encoded protein: CASSTGISNTEAFF.

V is TRBV5-8 and J is TRBJ1-2; 8 bases map to TRBD1. Germline trimming cut 4 bases from V and 4 bases from J; bases unmatched to any gene: 15. Germline CDR1 and CDR2: SGHTS and YDEGEE. The CDR3 consists of 17 residues. The CDR3 coding sequence is TGTGCCAGCAGCCTAGGGGACGACAGGGGTAGAGGCTATGGCTACACCTTC. Translating gives CASSLGDDRGRGYGYTF.

The chain employs TRBV7-8 and TRBJ2-4; D is uncertain. Trimming removed 4 bases from V and 6 bases from J, with 13 bases in between. CDR1 and CDR2 from the germline V gene are SGHVS and FQNEAQ. The CDR3 totals 14 residues. This CDR3 is CASSSRREVNIQYF. DNA of the CDR3: TGTGCCAGCAGCTCCCGCCGAGAGGTAAACATTCAGTACTTC.

This clone was observed a handful of times. The genes are TRBV9 and TRBJ1-3; D gene uncertain. Germline-derived CDR1 and CDR2 are SGDLS and YYNGEE. This CDR3 is 13 amino acids long. V dropped 3 bases and J dropped 4 bases, with 8 bases sitting between them. The chain's CDR3 is CASSASGGNTIYF. The CDR3 DNA is TGTGCCAGCAGCGCCTCGGGGGGAAACACCATATATTTT. Combining the CDR3 with reference TRBV9 and TRBJ1-3 gives the whole variable domain DSGVTQTPKHLITATGQRVTLRCSPRSGDLSVYWYQQSLDQGLQFLIQYYNGEERAKGNILERFSAQQFPDLHSELNLSSLELGDSALYFCASSASGGNTIYFGEGSWLTVV.

The chain has TRBV19 and TRBJ2-1; TRBD2 agrees at 7 bases. With 9 bases clipped from V and 1 base from J, the junction kept 12 bases outside the gene matches. Germline V gene sequence: CDR1 LNHDA, CDR2 SQIVND (reference sequence). The length of the CDR3 is 16 residues. CDR3 residues: CASLTGPGGSYNEQFF. DNA for the CDR3: TGTGCCAGCCTGACCGGGCCCGGGGGGTCCTACAATGAGCAGTTCTTC.

The CDR3 nucleotides are TGTGCCAGCAGCTTAGTATTTGGGGGGAACACTGAAGCTTTCTTT. It is translated as CASSLVFGGNTEAFF. The genes are TRBV11-3 and TRBJ1-1, with D maybe TRBD1 (5 bases). The V gene lost 1 base and the J gene lost 1 base, with 10 bases spanning the gap. This CDR3 spans 15 amino acids. Germline CDR1 SGHNT, CDR2 YENEEA. Looking up the rest from reference TRBV11-3 and TRBJ1-1 gives the full variable domain: EAGVVQSPRYKIIEKKQPVAFWCNPISGHNTLYWYLQNLGQGPELLIRYENEEAVDDSQLPKDRFSAERLKGVDSTLKIQPAELGDSAVYLCASSLVFGGNTEAFFGQGTRLTVV.

CDR3 in DNA: TGTGCCAGCAGTAGGGGGGGTGGATCTAGCGGGACGAATGAGCAGTTCTTC. Its protein product is CASSRGGGSSGTNEQFF. V is TRBV5-4 and J is TRBJ2-1; 9 bases agree with TRBD2. V dropped 5 bases and J dropped 7; count of bases not matched to a gene: 16. This CDR3 spans 17 amino acids. Per the germline V gene, CDR1 is SGHNT and CDR2 is YYREEE (reference sequence).

For this clone: The junction and the germline gene differ at one end; a read error may be behind it. The rearrangement joins TRBV7-7 to TRBJ1-3, with D hard to call. In germline, CDR1 is SSHAT, CDR2 FNYEAQ (reference sequence). The CDR3 consists of 14 residues. This CDR3 reads CASSLSGLGNTIYF. CDR3 nucleotides: TGTGCTAGCAGCTTATCCGGGCTGGGAAACACCATATATTTT.

The chain employs TRBV7-8 and TRBJ2-5; 10 nucleotides agree with TRBD1. The CDR3 covers 16 residues. Germline assignment: CDR1 SGHVS and CDR2 FQNEAQ. After removal of 4 bases from V and 5 bases from J, the junction contained 10 bases not matched to a gene. The CDR3 region is CASSSIRDRGKETQYF. DNA for the CDR3: TGTGCCAGCAGCTCGATCCGGGACAGGGGCAAGGAGACCCAGTACTTC.

V and J are TRBV28 and TRBJ2-1, with 11 nucleotides matching TRBD2. Trimming at V came to 5 bases and at J to 10 bases, leaving 10 bases not matched to a gene. Germline CDR1 is MDHEN and CDR2 is SYDVKM. This CDR3 region has 15 residues. The CDR3 loop is CASSGSGRARWEQFF. DNA for the CDR3: TGTGCCAGCAGTGGTAGCGGGAGGGCCAGGTGGGAGCAGTTCTTC. Looking up the rest from reference TRBV28 and TRBJ2-1 gives the full variable domain: DVKVTQSSRYLVKRTGEKVFLECVQDMDHENMFWYRQDPGLGLRLIYFSYDVKMKEKGDIPEGYSVSREKKERFSLILESASTNQTSMYLCASSGSGRARWEQFFGPGTRLTVL.

The chain couples TRBV2 to TRBJ2-1; D could derive from TRBD1 or TRBD2 (6 bases each). The germline V gene encodes CDR1 SNHLY and CDR2 FYNNEI. Trimming took 7 bases from V and 6 from J, leaving 19 bases between them. The CDR3 contains 15 residues. CDR3: CASKIIEGGFNEQFF. In DNA form, the CDR3 reads TGTGCCAGCAAGATAATAGAGGGGGGATTCAATGAGCAGTTCTTC.

This clone was seen a single time. The chain is built from TRBV25-1 and TRBJ2-1; 12 bases are a match to TRBD2. The V gene end was trimmed by 2 bases and the J gene end by 10 bases; junction bases not matched to a gene: 12. Germline CDR1 MGHDK, CDR2 SYGVNS. The CDR3 sequence is 17 residues long. Here the CDR3 DNA reads TGTGCCAGCAGTGAAGTAGGTCTAGCGGGAGGGGTGAAGGAGCAGTTCTTC. Translated: CASSEVGLAGGVKEQFF.

V and J are TRBV21-1 and TRBJ2-1; the table's D call, TRBD1, was not checked against the DNA. TRBV21-1 is an annotated pseudogene. CDR3 length: 19 amino acids. Here the CDR3 reads CASSKGPLGDRVLNNEQFF. In DNA, the CDR3 is TGTGCCAGCAGCAAAGGGCCCTTGGGCGACAGGGTACTTAACAATGAGCAGTTCTTC.

This chain connects TRBV9 to TRBJ2-5; 9 nucleotides align to TRBD2. Germline V lookup: CDR1 SGDLS, CDR2 YYNGEE. There are 17 residues in the CDR3. V trimming: 0 bases; J trimming: 5 bases; junction bases outside the gene matches: 11. The CDR3 protein is CASSVGGSGSLFETQYF. In DNA form, the CDR3 reads TGTGCCAGCAGCGTAGGGGGTAGCGGGAGTCTTTTCGAGACCCAGTACTTC.

The chain joins TRBV4-1 to TRBJ2-5; 8 bases match TRBD2. The tail of the sequence fits TRBJ2-7 better, so the J call may be wrong. The CDR3 is made up of 14 amino acids. Germline lookup yields CDR1 MGHRA and CDR2 YSYEKL. CDR3 coding DNA: TGCGCCAGCAGGCGAGGAGCGGGAGAGGGCGAGCAGTACTTC. As protein: CASRRGAGEGEQYF.

This chain joins TRBV11-2 and TRBJ2-5, with D perhaps matching TRBD2 (6 bases). The last part of the DNA fits TRBJ2-7 better; the J call may be wrong. Germline V lookup: CDR1 SGHAT, CDR2 FQNNGV. The CDR3 is 15 residues long. DNA of the CDR3: TGTGCCAGCAGTTTAACTGCGGGGAACACCTACGAGCAGTACTTC. Translation: CASSLTAGNTYEQYF.

V gene TRBV5-1 combines with J gene TRBJ2-3; D possibly corresponds to TRBD2 (5 bases). V was clipped by 4 bases and J by 0 bases, with 12 bases between them. Germline CDR1 and CDR2: SGHRS and YFSETQ. CDR3 length: 15 amino acids. The chain's CDR3 is CASSPTRTSTDTQYF. CDR3 nucleotides: TGCGCCAGCAGCCCCACTAGAACTAGCACAGATACGCAGTATTTT.

The sample holds a few counts of this clone. Written as DNA, the CDR3 is TGTGCCAGCAGCCAAGATCAGGTTATTGGCTATGGCTACACCTTC. Amino acid sequence: CASSQDQVIGYGYTF. This chain links TRBV14 with TRBJ1-2; D uncertain. There are 15 residues in the CDR3. The germline gives CDR1 SGHDN, CDR2 FVKESK. V lost 0 bases, J lost 4 bases, and 12 bases lay in between.

The chain is built from TRBV11-3 and TRBJ2-7, with D unclear. Per germline, CDR1 SGHNT and CDR2 YENEEA. This CDR3 has 14 residues. V was pared by 1 base and J by 4 bases, with 11 bases between. Here the CDR3 DNA reads TGTGCCAGCAGCTTAGTATCCCCACAGTACGAGCAGTACTTC. This sequence encodes CASSLVSPQYEQYF.